Shown below are 20 T cell receptor beta chains from a single sample sequenced in a study of blood T cell repertoires in COVID-19. Repertoires were generated with immunoSEQ multiplex PCR, while TCRdb's copy carries only in-frame clones and drops some. The sample contains 130,000 to 150,000 clones, under 90% of which appear only once. Sequencing was performed on peripheral blood. Every receptor here comes from a human donor in a cohort sampled during active COVID-19.

This chain connects TRBV30 to TRBJ2-7, with a possible D match to TRBD1 (5 bases). The CDR3 contains 13 residues. V was pared by 3 bases and J by 5 bases, with 14 bases between. Per germline, CDR1 GTSNPN and CDR2 SVGIG (reference sequence). The CDR3 DNA is TGTGCCTGGAGGAAAAGGGTAGGGGACGAGCAGTACTTC. It translates to CAWRKRVGDEQYF.

The rearrangement joins TRBV30 to TRBJ2-7, with 7 bases aligning to TRBD1. The CDR3 spans 13 residues. With V trimmed by 2 bases and J by 9 bases, 10 bases remained unmatched. Germline CDR1 is GTSNPN and CDR2 is SVGIG (reference sequence). The CDR3 reads CAWSTIQGLGQYF. CDR3 sequence (DNA): TGTGCCTGGAGTACCATACAGGGGCTTGGGCAGTACTTC.

The rearrangement uses TRBV30 and TRBJ1-2, with TRBD1 matching over 7 bases. There are 14 residues in the CDR3. J gave up 4 bases and V 2 bases, and 7 bases lay outside the gene matches. Per the germline V gene, CDR1 is GTSNPN and CDR2 is SVGIG (reference sequence). CDR3 sequence reads: CAWSQGGPLYGYTF. CDR3 nucleotide sequence: TGTGCCTGGAGTCAAGGGGGCCCACTCTATGGCTACACCTTC. Complete variable domain (other parts from reference TRBV30 and TRBJ1-2): SQTIHQWPATLVQPVGSPLSLECTVEGTSNPNLYWYRQAAGRGLQLLFYSVGIGQISSEVPQNLSASRPQDRQFILSSKKLLLSDSGFYLCAWSQGGPLYGYTFGSGTRLTVV.

The V gene is TRBV12-3 or TRBV12-4, the J gene TRBJ1-1; 9 nucleotides align to TRBD1. V lost 5 bases to trimming and J lost 6 bases; unmatched junction nucleotides: 4. This CDR3 has 13 amino acids. Here the CDR3 DNA reads TGTGCCAGCAGTATCCGGGACAGGGCTGAAGCTTTCTTT. As protein: CASSIRDRAEAFF.

The chain couples TRBV28 to TRBJ2-3; 7 positions agree with TRBD1. CDR3 size: 12 residues. From germline, CDR1 is MDHEN and CDR2 SYDVKM. Trimming at V came to 4 bases and at J to 8 bases, leaving 3 bases not matched to a gene. The CDR3 sequence: CASSSGQTTQYF. CDR3 sequence (DNA): TGTGCCAGCAGTTCGGGACAGACTACGCAGTATTTT.

The V call is TRBV4-2, the J call TRBJ2-3; TRBD1 matches 11 bases. V shed 5 bases, J shed 5 bases, and the junction held 6 bases outside the gene matches. From germline, CDR1 is LGHNA and CDR2 YNFKEQ. This CDR3 comprises 15 residues. The CDR3 reads CASSNSGQGEDTQYF. CDR3 in DNA: TGTGCCAGCAGCAATTCGGGACAGGGGGAAGATACGCAGTATTTT.

This clone was counted once. The chain employs TRBV5-1 and TRBJ2-3; tentative D call: TRBD2 (5 bases). CDR1 is SGHRS and CDR2 is YFSETQ in the germline V gene. CDR3 length equals 15 residues. Deletions cut 0 bases from V and 5 bases from J, with 13 bases between. CDR3 DNA sequence: TGCGCCAGCAGCTTGGAAGCCCGAGGGCTAGATACGCAGTATTTT. Its protein product is CASSLEARGLDTQYF.

The CDR3 nucleotides are TGTGCCAGCAGCTTGCAGGGAAGCTATGGCTACACCTTC. It specifies CASSLQGSYGYTF. The chain uses TRBV5-4 and TRBJ1-2, with D maybe TRBD1 (5 bases). The CDR3 is made up of 13 amino acids. CDR1 SGHNT and CDR2 YYREEE come from the germline V gene (reference sequence). V lost 1 base and J 4 bases, leaving 8 bases between the germline ends.

The count of this clone is one. This chain uses TRBV9 with TRBJ2-3; 8 bases agree with TRBD2. The CDR3 has 15 residues. Unmatched junction bases numbered 7, after V lost 1 base and J lost 6 bases. Germline CDR1 and CDR2: SGDLS and YYNGEE. CDR3 loop: CASSVTGGGGDTQYF. The CDR3 nucleotides read TGTGCCAGCAGCGTAACCGGAGGCGGGGGGGATACGCAGTATTTT.

The gene calls are TRBV11-2 and TRBJ2-1; a possible D gene is TRBD2 (6 bases). The length of the CDR3 is 14 residues. Germline V gene sequence: CDR1 SGHAT, CDR2 FQNNGV. Trimming shortened V by 0 bases and J by 7 bases, and 10 bases separated the two germline ends. In DNA form, the CDR3 reads TGTGCCAGCAGCTTAGAGCGGGGTGGTAATGAGCAGTTCTTC. It yields the protein CASSLERGGNEQFF. Full variable domain (outside the CDR3, taken from reference TRBV11-2 and TRBJ2-1): EAGVAQSPRYKIIEKRQSVAFWCNPISGHATLYWYQQILGQGPKLLIQFQNNGVVDDSQLPKDRFSAERLKGVDSTLKIQPAKLEDSAVYLCASSLERGGNEQFFGPGTRLTVL.

This clone has just one count. The rearrangement links TRBV7-2 to TRBJ2-1; D might be TRBD2 (5 bases). This CDR3 is 15 amino acids long. V lost 5 bases, J lost 7 bases, and 18 bases lay in between. Germline V CDR1 and CDR2: SGHTA, FQGNSA. In nucleotides, the CDR3 is TGTGCCAGCAGCCGCAGCGGCAGCCCGGGGAATGAGCAGTTCTTC. Translated, it gives CASSRSGSPGNEQFF.

The chain joins TRBV10-3 to TRBJ2-2, with 8 bases that match TRBD1. Trimming removed 7 bases from V and 4 bases from J; junction bases left unmatched: 11. In germline, CDR1 is ENHRY, CDR2 SYGVKD. The length of the CDR3 is 16 residues. The CDR3 nucleotides read TGTGCCATCACAGGGGCGACAGGGGCGCGCACCGGGGAGCTGTTTTTT. Translated, it gives CAITGATGARTGELFF.

The chain couples TRBV5-4 to TRBJ1-2; unclear D gene. This CDR3 spans 14 amino acids. V gave up 2 bases and J gave up 0 bases, with 8 bases separating them. Germline CDR1 is SGHNT and CDR2 is YYREEE (reference sequence). CDR3 sequence reads: CASSLISANYGYTF. DNA for the CDR3: TGTGCCAGCAGCTTAATTTCAGCTAACTATGGCTACACCTTC. Full variable domain (missing parts from reference TRBV5-4 and TRBJ1-2): ETGVTQSPTHLIKTRGQQVTLRCSSQSGHNTVSWYQQALGQGPQFIFQYYREEENGRGNFPPRFSGLQFPNYSSELNVNALELDDSALYLCASSLISANYGYTFGSGTRLTVV.

V and J are TRBV6-2 or TRBV6-3 and TRBJ1-1, with TRBD1 as a possible D gene (5 bases). CDR3 length: 16 amino acids. V lost 4 bases to trimming and J lost 3 bases, with 18 bases between them. CDR1 is MNHEY and CDR2 is SVGEGT in the germline V gene. CDR3 nucleotides: TGTGCCAGCAGTTCGATCCCTGACCGGGGGGACACTGAAGCTTTCTTT. Encoded protein: CASSSIPDRGDTEAFF.

The chain recombines TRBV9 with TRBJ2-7; TRBD2 agrees at 8 bases. CDR3 length: 13 amino acids. Germline loops: CDR1 SGDLS, CDR2 YYNGEE. V was pared by 4 bases and J by 3 bases, with 3 bases of the junction left unmatched. CDR3 DNA sequence: TGTGCCAGCAGCACCAGCGGGGGCTACGAGCAGTACTTC. It encodes CASSTSGGYEQYF.

V is TRBV5-5 and J is TRBJ2-7, with TRBD1 as a possible D gene (5 bases). Trimming cost V 4 bases and J 3 bases, with 11 bases left between them. The CDR3 spans 13 residues. Germline V lookup: CDR1 SGHKS, CDR2 YYEKEE (reference sequence). The CDR3, as DNA: TGTGCCAGCAGCCAAGGACACGTCTACGAGCAGTACTTC. It yields the protein CASSQGHVYEQYF.

This chain uses TRBV19 with TRBJ1-4; tentative D call: TRBD1 (6 bases). V lost 5 bases and J lost 1, with 11 bases in between. Per germline, CDR1 LNHDA and CDR2 SQIVND (reference sequence). The CDR3 loop spans 15 amino acids. The CDR3 here is CASSPRTETNEKLFF. For the CDR3, the DNA is TGTGCCAGTAGTCCCCGGACAGAAACTAATGAAAAACTGTTTTTT.

This clone was recorded only once. V and J are TRBV28 and TRBJ1-6; 9 bases align to TRBD1. Germline V lookup: CDR1 MDHEN, CDR2 SYDVKM. This CDR3 comprises 17 residues. The ends lost 5 bases at V and 4 bases at J; junction bases unmatched: 9. CDR3 amino acids: CASSPQDRGSYNSPLHF. Written as DNA, the CDR3 is TGTGCCAGCAGTCCCCAGGACAGGGGTTCTTATAATTCACCCCTCCACTTT.

V gene TRBV27 combines with J gene TRBJ1-5; D is unresolved. The CDR3 totals 13 residues. Trimming pared 3 bases from V and 5 bases from J, leaving 8 bases between. Germline-derived CDR1 and CDR2 are MNHEY and SMNVEV (reference sequence). In DNA form, the CDR3 reads TGTGCCAGCAGTTTTTCACGGGATCAGCCCCAGCATTTT. This translates into CASSFSRDQPQHF.

The chain has TRBV24-1 and TRBJ1-2; no reliable D call. The germline V and J ends were trimmed by 4 bases and 6 bases, with 14 bases remaining between them. Germline-derived CDR1 and CDR2 are KGHDR and SFDVKD. The CDR3 is made up of 14 amino acids. The CDR3: CATSDSGHRHGYTF. In DNA, the CDR3 is TGTGCCACCAGTGACTCGGGTCACCGCCATGGCTACACCTTC.